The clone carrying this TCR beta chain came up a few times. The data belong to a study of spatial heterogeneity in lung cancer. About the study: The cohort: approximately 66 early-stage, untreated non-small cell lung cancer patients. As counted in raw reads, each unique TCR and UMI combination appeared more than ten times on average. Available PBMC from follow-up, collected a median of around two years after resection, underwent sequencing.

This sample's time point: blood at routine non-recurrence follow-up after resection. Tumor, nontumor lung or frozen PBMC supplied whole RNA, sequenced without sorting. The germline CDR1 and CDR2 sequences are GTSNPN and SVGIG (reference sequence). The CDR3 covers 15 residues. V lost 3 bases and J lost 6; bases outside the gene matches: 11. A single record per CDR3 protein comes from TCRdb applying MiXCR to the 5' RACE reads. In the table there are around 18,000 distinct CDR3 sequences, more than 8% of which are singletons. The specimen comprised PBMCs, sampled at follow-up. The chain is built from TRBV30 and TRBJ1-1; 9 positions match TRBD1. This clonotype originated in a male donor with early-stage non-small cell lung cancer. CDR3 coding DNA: TGTGCCTGGAGCGTACCGGACAGGGGAAGATCTGAAGCTTTCTTT. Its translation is CAWSVPDRGRSEAFF.